This is a list of T cell receptor beta chains from one sample in a study of blood T cell repertoires in COVID-19. Here immunoSEQ multiplex PCR was the method, and the copy in TCRdb shows in-frame clones only, minus some. The data show about 98,000 clones, about 80% seen once. Sequencing was performed on peripheral blood. The source is a man in his 70s with acute or convalescent COVID-19. Both conserved end residues are part of each CDR3. A D gene is named only where the DNA matches it firmly. Rows may omit the clone size; those that give it use once, few, many or a size class.

DNA	CDR3	V	J	size	D
TGTGCCACCCTAAGAGAGCGGAGCTCCTACGAGCAGTACTTC	CATLRERSSYEQYF	TRBV2	TRBJ2-7	-	-
TGTGCCAGCAGCCCCAGGGGGCCGAAGACCCAGTACTTC	CASSPRGPKTQYF	TRBV11-2	TRBJ2-5	-	TRBD1
TGTGCCAGCAGTTGGCGGGAAAGTGAGGTAAATGGCTACACCTTC	CASSWRESEVNGYTF	TRBV28	TRBJ1-2	once	-
TGTGCCAGCAGTTTAAAAGCGCACCAAGGGCCCCAGCATTTT	CASSLKAHQGPQHF	TRBV28	TRBJ1-5	-	-
TGCGCCAGCACCTCAGAGGGGGCCGGGGAGCTGTTTTTT	CASTSEGAGELFF	TRBV5-1	TRBJ2-2	-	-
TGTGCCAGCAGCTCCGCCCCCGGGGTAGCGGGAGCCCATGAGCAGTTCTTC	CASSSAPGVAGAHEQFF	TRBV28	TRBJ2-1	-	TRBD2
TGTGCCAGCAAAGACGGGGGGCGCGGGTGGAACACAGATACGCAGTATTTT	CASKDGGRGWNTDTQYF	TRBV5-4	TRBJ2-3	-	-
TGTGCCAGCTCAGGACAGTACAATGAGCAGTTCTTC	CASSGQYNEQFF	TRBV6-4	TRBJ2-1	-	-
TGTGCCAGCAGTTACTCGGGGACAGGGAGCGGGAACATTCAGTACTTC	CASSYSGTGSGNIQYF	TRBV6-5	TRBJ2-4	-	TRBD1
TGTGCCAGCAGCTTGGAGGGGGCGACAGGGGGCGCTTCCTACGAGCAGTACTTC	CASSLEGATGGASYEQYF	TRBV5-5	TRBJ2-7	-	TRBD1
TGTGCCAGCAGCGTCTCCGGGACAGGGGGGGGAGATACGCAGTATTTT	CASSVSGTGGGDTQYF	TRBV9	TRBJ2-3	-	TRBD1
TGTGCCAGCAGTGACAGGGGAAGAACTGAAGCTTTCTTT	CASSDRGRTEAFF	TRBV6-1	TRBJ1-1	-	-